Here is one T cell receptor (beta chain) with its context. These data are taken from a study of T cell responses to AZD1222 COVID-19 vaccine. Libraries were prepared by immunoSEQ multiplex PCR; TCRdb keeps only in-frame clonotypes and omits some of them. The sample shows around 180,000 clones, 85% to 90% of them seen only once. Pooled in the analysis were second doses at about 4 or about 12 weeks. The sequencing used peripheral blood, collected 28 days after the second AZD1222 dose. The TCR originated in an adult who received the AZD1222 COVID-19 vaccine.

CDR3: CASSHPQGPMNTEAFF. CDR3 DNA: TGTGCCAGCAGCCACCCCCAGGGTCCGATGAACACTGAAGCTTTCTTT. The chain joins TRBV6-2 or TRBV6-3 to TRBJ1-1, with a weak D call TRBD1 (5 bases). Germline V CDR1 and CDR2: MNHEY, SVGEGT. This CDR3 region has 16 residues. V was shortened by 6 bases and J by 0 bases, with 17 bases between the two germline ends.